This T cell receptor beta chain was found in a study of Tregs in tolerant kidney transplant recipients. Note on this clone: Its antigen is undetermined.

This table comes from immunoSEQ multiplex PCR, and its TCRdb copy is limited to in-frame clones, with some not included. The data contain tens of thousands of clones, 80% to 85% of them singletons. Findings and caveats of the study: No direct test of biological reproducibility was done here.

This receptor was taken from a human donor in good health. The sequencing sample was made of CD4+ T cells from blood.

CDR3 nucleotide sequence: TGTGCCAGCAGCCGTGCCCTGGGGAGGTCCCCCTACGAGCAGTACTTC. Translating gives CASSRALGRSPYEQYF. V is TRBV7-9 and J is TRBJ2-5, with D possibly TRBD2 on 6 matching bases. The J call may be wrong; the DNA end is better matched by TRBJ2-7. Germline loops: CDR1 SEHNR, CDR2 FQNEAQ (reference sequence). CDR3 length equals 16 residues.